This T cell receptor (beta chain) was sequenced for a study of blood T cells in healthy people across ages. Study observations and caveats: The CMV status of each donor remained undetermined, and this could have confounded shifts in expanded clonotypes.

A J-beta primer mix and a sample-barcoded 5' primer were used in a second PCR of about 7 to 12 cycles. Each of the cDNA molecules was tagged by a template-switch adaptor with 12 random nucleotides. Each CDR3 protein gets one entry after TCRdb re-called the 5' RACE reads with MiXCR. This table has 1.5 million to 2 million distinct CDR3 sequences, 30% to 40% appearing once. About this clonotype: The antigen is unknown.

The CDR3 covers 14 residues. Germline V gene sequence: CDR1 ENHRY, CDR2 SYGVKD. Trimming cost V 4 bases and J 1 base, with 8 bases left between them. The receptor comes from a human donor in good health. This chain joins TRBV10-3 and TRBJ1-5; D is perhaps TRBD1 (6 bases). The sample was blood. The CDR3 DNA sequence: TGTGCCATCAGTGGGGACAACAGCAATCAGCCCCAGCATTTT. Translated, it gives CAISGDNSNQPQHF.